A single T cell receptor beta chain is shown here with its context. The read halts 3 residues ahead of the CDR3 end, with the missing end drawn from the germline J gene. The data belong to a study of T cells in women clearing cervical HPV infection. Study context: Cases: HPV16-related CIN3 or worse on histology, a couple of invasive cancers. Case blood was drawn a median about 150 days after lesion detection.

Germline assignment: CDR1 SNHLY and CDR2 FYNNEI. Trimming removed 5 bases at V and 5 bases at J, with 15 bases between. This CDR3 spans 14 amino acids. Only in-frame clones appear in the TCRdb table, and some are missing; sequencing was by immunoSEQ multiplex PCR. The listing records about 32,000 clones. Sample: blood buffy coat. The chain employs TRBV2 and TRBJ2-5; D call uncertain. The receptor comes from a woman aged 18 to 75 with a cervical HPV16 infection that either progressed to CIN3+ or cleared (not recorded which). The sequenced part of the CDR3 DNA is TGTGCCAGCAGTCCCACTAATGGCGTGGAGACC. It translates to CASSPTNGVET. The whole CDR3 is CASSPTNGVETQYF.